This paragraph reports one T cell receptor (beta chain). What it binds is unknown. While the first cohort had 700 or so subjects, the donors belonged to the separate validation cohort of about 120 subjects. Sequenced by immunoSEQ multiplex PCR; TCRdb stores in-frame clones only, minus some. The repertoire consists of roughly 250,000 clones, with approximately 87% occurring once and the leading ten covering 2% to 3%. This record belongs to a study of cytomegalovirus exposure and HLA in healthy donors. For the study at large: The 120 validation repertoires matched the 600 to 700 first-cohort repertoires in platform, a later analysis reported.

Findings of the study overall: There were some public TCRs occurring in many donors, but most TCR sequences were rare. The study labeled 150 or so TCR beta chains cytomegalovirus-associated.

Germline CDR1 ENHRY, CDR2 SYGVKD. This CDR3 is built from 16 residues. Trimming pared 10 bases from V and 6 bases from J, leaving 24 bases between. The chain combines TRBV10-3 with TRBJ1-4; D ambiguous. The receptor was isolated from a young man in good health and CMV-seronegative. Sequenced sample: PBMCs. CDR3 coding DNA: TGTGCCACCGGCCGCCAGGCCGGGAGGGAGGATGAAAAACTGTTTTTT. It encodes CATGRQAGREDEKLFF.